Reported below is one TCR beta chain. Its antigen remains undetermined. Qualities for individual bases were not recorded, and no much larger clone is one base off. The data were obtained in a study of blood T cell repertoires in COVID-19 (TCRdb year 2020). Turning to the overall study: The collaborator samples originated in the United States, Italy and Spain and spanned the acute and convalescent phases of COVID-19. The repertoires were released in a freely available public database meant as a resource for research on the immune response to SARS-CoV-2. The sample metadata nearly always contained a de-identified subject ID, COVID-19 status, age in years and sex. The samples were drawn from two sources: the first 160 participants of the ongoing ImmuneRACE study, and 1,200 or so subjects contributed by 6 global collaborators. Deeply sampled blood TCRbeta repertoires from subjects exposed to, actively infected with, or recovered from COVID-19 were included in the dataset. Where available, HLA class I and class II types were taken from metadata supplied by the sample provider and were not determined by assay-based typing. The material from the prospective study consisted of cDNA or gDNA derived from T cells, B-cell-depleted T cells, or PBMCs.

The CDR3 contains 11 residues, cysteine and phenylalanine counted. Only CDR3 DNA remains: 33 bases, in frame from the first base. V is clipped by 10 bases and J by 5 bases, and the sequence between their germline boundaries is 11 bases long. Participants in the prospective study were enrolled through a virtual design, were aged about 18 to 90 years, and lived in roughly 26 United States geographic areas. In the prospective study, participants were assigned to cohorts based on the clinical history participants reported in a screening survey and a study questionnaire. Each participant in the prospective study had whole blood, serum and a nasopharyngeal or oropharyngeal swab collected by mobile phlebotomists. Additional blood draws and questionnaires over an approximately two-month period could optionally be provided by prospective study participants. Before DNA extraction, prospective study blood samples were shipped either frozen or at room temperature.

Here is what the overall study found, with its caveats: The amount of clinical and demographic metadata varied by source and participant and was provided uncurated.

The immunoSEQ Assay, a bias-controlled multiplex PCR, was used to amplify TCRbeta CDR3 regions from genomic DNA. On the study's bioinformatics: Within the assay, amplification of reference gene primers was used to estimate how many nucleated cells each sample contained. Sequence reads were collapsed and filtered to measure the absolute abundance of every unique TCRbeta CDR3 rearrangement. For each sample, productive Simpson clonality was calculated as the square root of Simpson's diversity index over productive rearrangements. This is the immuneACCESS table as TCRdb keeps it, with only in-frame sequences that have V and J called. A part of the clones is gone; compared with another copy, unresolved V genes explain less than half, and the rest is unexplained. Clone size and the V and J calls come from that table; the DNA yielded D and trimming. This sample is represented by 300,000 to 350,000 clones; 90% of them were singletons. The ten largest clones take up 3.5% to 4.5% of the sample.

The sequenced sample consisted of PBMCs or T cells enriched from blood (not recorded which). This TCR was recovered from a woman aged 18-29 years with acute COVID-19. The chain couples TRBV12-3 or TRBV12-4 to TRBJ1-1, and perhaps TRBD1 as D gene, on 6 matching bases. This receptor has the CDR3 CATSRGTEAFF. The DNA reads as follows: TGTGCCACCTCTAGGGGGACTGAAGCTTTCTTT.